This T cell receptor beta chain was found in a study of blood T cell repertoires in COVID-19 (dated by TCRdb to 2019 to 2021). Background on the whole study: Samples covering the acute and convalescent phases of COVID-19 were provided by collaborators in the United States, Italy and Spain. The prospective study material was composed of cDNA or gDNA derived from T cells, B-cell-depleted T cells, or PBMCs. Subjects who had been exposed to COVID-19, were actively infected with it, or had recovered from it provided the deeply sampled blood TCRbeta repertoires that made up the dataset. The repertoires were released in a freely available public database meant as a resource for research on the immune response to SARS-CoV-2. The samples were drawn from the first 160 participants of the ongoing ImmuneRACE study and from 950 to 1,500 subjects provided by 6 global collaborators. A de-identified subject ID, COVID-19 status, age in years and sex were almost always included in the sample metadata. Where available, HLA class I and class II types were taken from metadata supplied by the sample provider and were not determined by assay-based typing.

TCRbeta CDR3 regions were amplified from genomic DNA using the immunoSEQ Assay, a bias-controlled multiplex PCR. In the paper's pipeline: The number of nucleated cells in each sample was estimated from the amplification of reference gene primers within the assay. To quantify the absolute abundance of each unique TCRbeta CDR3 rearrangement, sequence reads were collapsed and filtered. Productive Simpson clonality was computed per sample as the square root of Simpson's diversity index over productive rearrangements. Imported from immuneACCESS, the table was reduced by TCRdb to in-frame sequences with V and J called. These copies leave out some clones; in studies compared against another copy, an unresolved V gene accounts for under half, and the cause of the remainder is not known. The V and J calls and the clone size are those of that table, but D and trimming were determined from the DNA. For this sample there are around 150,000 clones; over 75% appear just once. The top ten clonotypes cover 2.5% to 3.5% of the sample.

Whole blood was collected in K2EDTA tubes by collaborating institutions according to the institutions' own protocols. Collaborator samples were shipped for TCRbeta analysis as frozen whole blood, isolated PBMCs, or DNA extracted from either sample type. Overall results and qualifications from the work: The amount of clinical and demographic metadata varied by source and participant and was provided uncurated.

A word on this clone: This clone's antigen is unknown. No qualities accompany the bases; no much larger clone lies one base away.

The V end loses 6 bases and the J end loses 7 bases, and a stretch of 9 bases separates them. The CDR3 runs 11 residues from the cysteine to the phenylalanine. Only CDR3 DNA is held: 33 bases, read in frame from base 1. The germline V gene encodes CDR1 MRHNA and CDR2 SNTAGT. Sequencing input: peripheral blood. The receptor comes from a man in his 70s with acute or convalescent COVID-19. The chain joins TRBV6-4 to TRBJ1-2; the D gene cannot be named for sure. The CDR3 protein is CASRDVSGYTF. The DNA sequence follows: TGTGCCAGCAGGGACGTCAGTGGCTACACCTTC.